This TCR beta chain was identified in a study of response to subunit inactivated influenza vaccine. Study-level results: Each seasonal influenza vaccination recruits few new T cells, the authors suggested.

As to this clonotype: Antigen specificity is unknown.

The CDR3 covers 15 residues. Between the trimmed V and J ends, which lost 6 bases and 0 bases, there was a span of 15 bases. Germline V gives CDR1 DFQATT, CDR2 SNEGSKA (reference sequence). TCRdb re-called the RT-PCR reads through MiXCR, storing one row per CDR3 protein. The repertoire includes 600,000 to 850,000 distinct CDR3 sequences, 14% of them detected once, and 7.5% to 8% sits in the top ten. The clonotype was recovered from a man in his fifties or sixties who received an inactivated influenza vaccine. This sequence joins TRBV20-1 and TRBJ1-3; D may be TRBD1 (6 bases). Sample: PBMCs from blood, taken 14 to 15 days before vaccination. The CDR3: CSAYLGGDSGNTIYF. The CDR3 bases are TGCAGTGCATACCTAGGGGGTGACTCTGGAAACACCATATATTTT.